This T cell receptor (beta chain) was sequenced during a study of radiotherapy plus CTLA-4 blockade in lung cancer. Focal radiation plus CTLA-4 blockade with ipilimumab was administered to patients who had chemo-refractory metastatic non-small-cell lung cancer. This clone was seen once. CDR1 and CDR2 (germline): SGHTA, FQGTGA. J lost 7 bases, V lost 5 bases, and 7 bases had no gene match. The CDR3 spans 16 residues. Repertoires were generated with immunoSEQ multiplex PCR, while TCRdb's copy carries only in-frame clones and drops some. The profile shows 95,000 to 150,000 clones, around 89% of them singletons.

This clonotype was sampled from a human donor with non-small cell lung cancer that progressed on radiotherapy plus ipilimumab. The rearrangement joins TRBV7-3 to TRBJ2-1, with 14 bases aligning to TRBD2. This material consisted of peripheral blood, taken from a patient treated with radiotherapy plus ipilimumab. CDR3 sequence (DNA): TGTGCCAGCAGCCTCTATGGGACTAGCGGGAGTAATGAGCAGTTCTTC. Translation gives CASSLYGTSGSNEQFF.